These 5 T cell receptor beta chains came from one sample sequenced in a study of vaccination and CD4 T cells after COVID-19. Cultured CD4+ T cell DNA was sequenced using the Oncomine TCR Beta short-read assay. TCRdb reanalysed the PCR reads using MiXCR and keeps one entry per CDR3 protein. The profile shows over 15,000 distinct CDR3 sequences, 44% of them singletons. Treatment given: approximately nine-day PBMC culture with coronavirus spike peptide pools or control peptides (ViraFEST assay). Their specific antigens are unknown. The sample was CD4+ T cells from blood, cultured in vitro, taken after SARS-CoV-2 vaccination. The source of these receptors is a human donor who had recovered from COVID-19.

The rearrangement uses TRBV30 and TRBJ2-1; TRBD2 aligns across 7 bases. Germline CDR1 GTSNPN, CDR2 SVGIG (reference sequence). CDR3 length: 16 residues. The trim removed 2 bases at V and 6 bases at J, leaving 13 bases unmatched. The CDR3 DNA reads as TGTGCCTGGAGTCGTCGCTGGGCGGGAGTTCGCAATGAGCAGTTCTTC. Translation gives CAWSRRWAGVRNEQFF.

The chain has TRBV29-1 and TRBJ1-2, with TRBD1 matching 9 bases. From germline, CDR1 is SQVTM and CDR2 ANQGSEA. J lost 8 bases, V lost 6 bases, and 7 bases had no gene match. The CDR3 consists of 12 residues. The CDR3 sequence is CSVRTGVEGYTF. The CDR3 nucleotides read TGCAGCGTCAGGACAGGGGTTGAGGGCTACACCTTC.

This clonotype was counted a few times. CDR3 amino acids: CASSIKGRDTQYF. The DNA for the CDR3 is TGTGCCAGTAGTATAAAGGGGCGGGATACGCAGTATTTT. The V call is TRBV19, the J call TRBJ2-3; a possible D gene is TRBD1 (5 bases). CDR3 length equals 13 residues. V lost 2 bases and J 6 bases, leaving 9 bases between the germline ends. The germline V gene encodes CDR1 LNHDA and CDR2 SQIVND (reference sequence).

This clonotype has just one count. In nucleotides, the CDR3 is TGTGCCAGCAGTCCTAGCTCCTACGAGCAGTACTTC. Translation gives CASSPSSYEQYF. This chain links TRBV2 with TRBJ2-7; D remains unclear. V dropped 5 bases and J dropped 0 bases, with 5 bases sitting between them. CDR3 size: 12 residues. In germline, CDR1 is SNHLY, CDR2 FYNNEI.

There are a few counts of this clonotype. J is TRBJ2-4 and V is TRBV7-2; D not resolved. This CDR3 is built from 15 residues. The V end lost 5 bases, the J end lost 0 bases, and 11 bases lay between the germline ends. The V gene's germline CDR1 is SGHTA and CDR2 FQGNSA. The CDR3 is CASSPVTTAKNIQYF. DNA of the CDR3: TGTGCCAGCAGCCCTGTTACGACAGCCAAAAACATTCAGTACTTC.